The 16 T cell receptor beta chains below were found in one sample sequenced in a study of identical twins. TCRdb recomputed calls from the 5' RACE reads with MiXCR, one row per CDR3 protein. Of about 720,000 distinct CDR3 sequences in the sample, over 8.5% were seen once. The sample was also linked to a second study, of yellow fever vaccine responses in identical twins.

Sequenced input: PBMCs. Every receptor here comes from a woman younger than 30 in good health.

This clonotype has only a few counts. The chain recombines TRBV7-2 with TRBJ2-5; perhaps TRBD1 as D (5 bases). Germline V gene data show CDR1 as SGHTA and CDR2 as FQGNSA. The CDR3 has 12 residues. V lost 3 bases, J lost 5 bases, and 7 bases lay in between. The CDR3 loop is CASSLNRETQYF. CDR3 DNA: TGTGCCAGCAGCTTGAACAGGGAGACCCAGTACTTC.

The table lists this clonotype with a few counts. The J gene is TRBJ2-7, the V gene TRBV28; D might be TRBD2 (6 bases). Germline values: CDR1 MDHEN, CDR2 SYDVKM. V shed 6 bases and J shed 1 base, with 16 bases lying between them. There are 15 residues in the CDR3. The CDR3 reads CASRTLGSGSYEQYF. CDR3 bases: TGTGCCAGCAGGACTCTCGGGAGCGGGTCCTACGAGCAGTACTTC.

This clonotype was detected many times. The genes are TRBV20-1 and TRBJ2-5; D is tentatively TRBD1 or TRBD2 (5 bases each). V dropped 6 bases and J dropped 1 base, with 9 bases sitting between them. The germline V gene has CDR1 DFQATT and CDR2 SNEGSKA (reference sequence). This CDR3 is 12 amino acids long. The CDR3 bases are TGCAGTGCCCCGGGACCCCAAGAGACCCAGTACTTC. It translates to CSAPGPQETQYF.

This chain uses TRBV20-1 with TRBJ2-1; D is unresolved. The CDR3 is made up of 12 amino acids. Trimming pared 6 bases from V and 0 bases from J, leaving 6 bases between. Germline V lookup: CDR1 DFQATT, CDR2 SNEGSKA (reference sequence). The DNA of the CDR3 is TGCAGTGCGCCATACTCCTACAATGAGCAGTTCTTC. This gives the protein CSAPYSYNEQFF.

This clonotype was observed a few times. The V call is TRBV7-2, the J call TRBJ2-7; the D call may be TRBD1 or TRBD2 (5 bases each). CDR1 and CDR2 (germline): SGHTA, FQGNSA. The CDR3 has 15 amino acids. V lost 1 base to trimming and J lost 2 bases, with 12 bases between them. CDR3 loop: CASSLEGRGPYEQYF. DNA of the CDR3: TGTGCCAGCAGCTTAGAGGGTCGGGGCCCCTACGAGCAGTACTTC.

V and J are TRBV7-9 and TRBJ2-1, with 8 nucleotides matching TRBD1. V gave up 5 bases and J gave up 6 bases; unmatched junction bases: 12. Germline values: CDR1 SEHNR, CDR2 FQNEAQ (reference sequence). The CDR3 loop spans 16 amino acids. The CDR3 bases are TGTGCCAGCAGCCGACTACTGACAGGGGATGGCAATGAGCAGTTCTTC. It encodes CASSRLLTGDGNEQFF.

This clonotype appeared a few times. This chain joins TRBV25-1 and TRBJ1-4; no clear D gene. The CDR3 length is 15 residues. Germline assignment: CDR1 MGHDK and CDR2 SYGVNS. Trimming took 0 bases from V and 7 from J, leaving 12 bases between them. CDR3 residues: CASSEYSGWGEKLFF. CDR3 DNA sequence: TGTGCCAGCAGTGAATACTCGGGGTGGGGTGAAAAACTGTTTTTT.

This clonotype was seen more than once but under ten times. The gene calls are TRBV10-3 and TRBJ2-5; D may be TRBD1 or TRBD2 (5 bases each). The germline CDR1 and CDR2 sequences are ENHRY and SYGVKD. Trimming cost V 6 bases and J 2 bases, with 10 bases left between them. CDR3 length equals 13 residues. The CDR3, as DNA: TGTGCCATCAGAGACAGCGGTCAAGAGACCCAGTACTTC. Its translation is CAIRDSGQETQYF.

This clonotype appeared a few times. As DNA, the CDR3 is TGTGCCAGCGGCCCCGGGGGGGGGGTAAAATACGAGCAGTACTTC. Encoded protein: CASGPGGGVKYEQYF. V and J are TRBV27 and TRBJ2-7, with TRBD2 identical over 8 bases. The V and J ends lost 8 bases and 4 bases, in that order; junction bases with no gene match: 13. The CDR3 spans 15 residues. Germline CDR1 and CDR2: MNHEY and SMNVEV (reference sequence).

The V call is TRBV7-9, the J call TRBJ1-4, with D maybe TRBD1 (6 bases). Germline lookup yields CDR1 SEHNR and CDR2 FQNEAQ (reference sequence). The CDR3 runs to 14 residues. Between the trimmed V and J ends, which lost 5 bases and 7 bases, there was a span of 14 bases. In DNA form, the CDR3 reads TGTGCCAGCAGCCCAGGACAGAAAGTTGAAAAACTGTTTTTT. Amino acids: CASSPGQKVEKLFF.

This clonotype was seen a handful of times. The CDR3 loop reads CASSVLSGIVGELFF. In DNA, the CDR3 is TGTGCCAGCAGCGTTCTTAGCGGGATTGTCGGGGAGCTGTTTTTT. The chain links TRBV9 to TRBJ2-2; TRBD2 aligns across 8 bases. Per germline, CDR1 SGDLS and CDR2 YYNGEE. V was clipped by 2 bases and J by 7 bases; unmatched bases: 7. This CDR3 has 15 residues.

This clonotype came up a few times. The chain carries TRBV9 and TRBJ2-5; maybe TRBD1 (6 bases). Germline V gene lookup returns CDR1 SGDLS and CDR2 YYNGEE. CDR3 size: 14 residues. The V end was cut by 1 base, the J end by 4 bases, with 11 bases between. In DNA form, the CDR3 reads TGTGCCAGCAGCGTATTGGGGGCTGGAGAGACCCAGTACTTC. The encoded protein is CASSVLGAGETQYF.

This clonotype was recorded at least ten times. CDR3 loop: CAISETVRGQNYGYTF. CDR3 DNA: TGTGCCATCAGTGAGACTGTCAGGGGGCAGAACTATGGCTACACCTTC. The V call is TRBV10-3, the J call TRBJ1-2, with TRBD1 identical over 8 bases. The trim removed 2 bases at V and 2 bases at J, leaving 7 bases unmatched. Germline lookup yields CDR1 ENHRY and CDR2 SYGVKD. The CDR3 loop spans 16 amino acids.

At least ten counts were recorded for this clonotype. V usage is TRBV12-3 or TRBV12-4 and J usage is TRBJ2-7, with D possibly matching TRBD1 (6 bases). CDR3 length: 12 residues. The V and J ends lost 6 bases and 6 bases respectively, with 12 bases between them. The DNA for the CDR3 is TGTGCCAGCAGGATGGACAGCTCCGAGCAGTACTTC. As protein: CASRMDSSEQYF.

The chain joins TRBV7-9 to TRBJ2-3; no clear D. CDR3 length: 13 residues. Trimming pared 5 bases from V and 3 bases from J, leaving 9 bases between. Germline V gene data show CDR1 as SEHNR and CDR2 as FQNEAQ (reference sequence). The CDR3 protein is CASSQTPTDTQYF. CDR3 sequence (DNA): TGTGCCAGCAGCCAGACACCAACAGATACGCAGTATTTT.

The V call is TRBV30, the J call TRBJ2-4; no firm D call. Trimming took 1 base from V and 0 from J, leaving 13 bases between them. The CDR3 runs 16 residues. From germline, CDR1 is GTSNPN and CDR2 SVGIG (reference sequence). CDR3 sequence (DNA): TGTGCCTGGAGTGGGAACCAGCCGCTAGCCAAAAACATTCAGTACTTC. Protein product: CAWSGNQPLAKNIQYF.